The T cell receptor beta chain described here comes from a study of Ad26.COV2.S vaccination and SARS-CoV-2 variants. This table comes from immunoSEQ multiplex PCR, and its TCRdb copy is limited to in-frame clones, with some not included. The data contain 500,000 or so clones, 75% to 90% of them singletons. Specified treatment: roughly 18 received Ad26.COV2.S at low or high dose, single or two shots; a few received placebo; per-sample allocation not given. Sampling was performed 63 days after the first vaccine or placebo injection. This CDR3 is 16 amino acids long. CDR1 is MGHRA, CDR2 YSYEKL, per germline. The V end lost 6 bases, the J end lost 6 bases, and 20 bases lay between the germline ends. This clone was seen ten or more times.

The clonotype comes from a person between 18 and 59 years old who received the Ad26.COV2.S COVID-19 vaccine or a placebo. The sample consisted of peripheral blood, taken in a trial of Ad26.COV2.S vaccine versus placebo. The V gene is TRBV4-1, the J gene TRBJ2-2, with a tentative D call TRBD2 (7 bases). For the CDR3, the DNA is TGCGCCAGCAGTAGATCGTCGGGGGGCATCGCCGGGGAGCTGTTTTTT. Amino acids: CASSRSSGGIAGELFF.